Sequencing of this T cell receptor beta chain was carried out in a study of blood T cell repertoires in COVID-19. Study-wide context: PBMCs, B-cell-depleted T cells, or T cells were the source of the cDNA or gDNA that made up the material.

Under the authors' procedure: Nucleated cell counts were estimated from reference gene primer amplification. Libraries were prepared by immunoSEQ multiplex PCR; TCRdb keeps only in-frame clonotypes and omits some of them. That table supplies the V and J calls and clone size; D and trimming were determined from the DNA. The sample holds 200,000 to 250,000 clones, over 75% seen once. The V segment lost 5 bases and the J segment 1 base; nucleotides outside the gene matches: 14. The CDR3 has 18 residues. The germline V gene has CDR1 LNHDA and CDR2 SQIVND (reference sequence). V is TRBV19 and J is TRBJ2-7; TRBD2 agrees at 10 bases. Sequenced material: peripheral blood. This clonotype was sampled from a human donor in a cohort sampled during active COVID-19. This CDR3 reads CASSASIAGGDVSYEQYF. For the CDR3, the DNA is TGTGCCAGTAGTGCATCTATAGCGGGGGGCGATGTTTCCTACGAGCAGTACTTC.